What follows are 29 T cell receptor beta chains derived from one specimen sequenced in a study of cytotoxic CD8 clonotypes in ibrutinib-treated CLL. Some clones are missing from TCRdb's copy, which holds only in-frame ones; the method was immunoSEQ multiplex PCR. Among 11,000 to 15,000 clones listed, 52% were seen once. The sample consisted of PBMCs, taken at an approximately 22-month disease-progression time point, from a patient treated with ibrutinib. These receptors were collected from a human donor with chronic lymphocytic leukemia.

The chain recombines TRBV27 with TRBJ2-2, with D possibly being TRBD1 (6 bases). From germline, CDR1 is MNHEY and CDR2 SMNVEV (reference sequence). Between the trimmed V and J ends, which lost 8 bases and 4 bases, there was a span of 17 bases. This CDR3 comprises 15 residues. Here the CDR3 reads CASLSMGATTGELFF. DNA for the CDR3: TGTGCCAGCCTGTCGATGGGGGCGACCACCGGGGAGCTGTTTTTT.

The rearrangement links TRBV9 to TRBJ1-1, with D tentatively TRBD1 (5 bases). The CDR3 is 13 residues long. Germline V gene lookup returns CDR1 SGDLS and CDR2 YYNGEE. Trimming took off 0 bases at V and 7 bases at J, with 10 bases between the two ends. CDR3 nucleotide sequence: TGTGCCAGCAGCGTAGATGGGGGGAATGAAGCTTTCTTT. This translates into CASSVDGGNEAFF.

The chain couples TRBV5-1 to TRBJ1-1; 7 bases match TRBD1. V dropped 4 bases and J dropped 4; count of bases not matched to a gene: 7. Germline CDR1 is SGHRS and CDR2 is YFSETQ. This CDR3 spans 14 amino acids. The CDR3 bases are TGCGCCAGCAGCCCCTCAGGGGGGAGCACTGAAGCTTTCTTT. Translation: CASSPSGGSTEAFF.

Only a few counts were recorded for this clone. V gene TRBV9 combines with J gene TRBJ2-3, with unresolved D. Germline V gene lookup returns CDR1 SGDLS and CDR2 YYNGEE. The CDR3 runs to 12 residues. Between the trimmed V and J ends, which lost 2 bases and 7 bases, there was a span of 8 bases. CDR3 DNA sequence: TGTGCCAGCAGCGTGGCTACAAATACGCAGTATTTT. Residues: CASSVATNTQYF.

This clone was seen a few times. The rearrangement uses TRBV5-1 and TRBJ1-2; unclear D gene. The CDR3 sequence is 13 residues long. Trimming stripped 7 bases from V and 8 bases from J, with 18 bases between. Germline V gene sequence: CDR1 SGHRS, CDR2 YFSETQ. Here the CDR3 reads CASREEVNGGYTF. The DNA of the CDR3 is TGCGCCAGCCGCGAGGAAGTAAATGGGGGCTACACCTTC.

This clone occurred a few times. The rearrangement links TRBV7-9 to TRBJ1-5, with D possibly being TRBD1 (6 bases). Germline V gives CDR1 SEHNR, CDR2 FQNEAQ (reference sequence). This CDR3 has 15 amino acids. V was cut by 6 bases and J by 6 bases, with 18 bases left in between. The CDR3 nucleotides are TGTGCCAGCAGTCCTGAGGGGGGCGGAGGTCAGCCCCAGCATTTT. Its translation is CASSPEGGGGQPQHF.

The chain combines TRBV5-1 with TRBJ2-2; maybe TRBD1 (5 bases). Germline values: CDR1 SGHRS, CDR2 YFSETQ. V was cut by 0 bases and J by 4 bases, with 10 bases left in between. The CDR3 covers 15 residues. This chain's CDR3 is CASSLGQGGTGELFF. CDR3 nucleotides: TGCGCCAGCAGCTTGGGGCAGGGTGGCACCGGGGAGCTGTTTTTT.

This clone was detected only a few times. J is TRBJ2-7 and V is TRBV10-3; D possibly corresponds to TRBD1 (6 bases). CDR3 length equals 14 residues. Germline V gene lookup returns CDR1 ENHRY and CDR2 SYGVKD. V dropped 3 bases and J dropped 9 bases, with 18 bases sitting between them. CDR3 sequence reads: CAISDSGHQTGQYF. The CDR3 DNA follows: TGTGCCATCAGTGACTCGGGACACCAGACTGGGCAGTACTTC.

The chain has TRBV9 and TRBJ1-5, with a possible D match to TRBD1 (5 bases). The CDR3 consists of 15 residues. CDR1 SGDLS and CDR2 YYNGEE come from the germline V gene. Trimming shortened V by 0 bases and J by 5 bases, and 12 bases separated the two germline ends. CDR3 sequence: CASSVGAGWDQPQHF. The CDR3 bases are TGTGCCAGCAGCGTAGGGGCAGGGTGGGATCAGCCCCAGCATTTT.

The chain joins TRBV2 to TRBJ2-7; 7 bases align to TRBD1. The length of the CDR3 is 13 residues. The V gene end was trimmed by 3 bases and the J gene end by 2 bases; junction bases not matched to a gene: 1. Germline V gene data show CDR1 as SNHLY and CDR2 as FYNNEI. CDR3 region: CASSEGTAYEQYF. The CDR3 DNA is TGTGCCAGCAGTGAGGGGACAGCCTACGAGCAGTACTTC.

The chain has TRBV5-5 and TRBJ2-7, with a weak D call TRBD1 (6 bases). The CDR3 sequence is 16 residues long. Trimming took off 4 bases at V and 3 bases at J, with 20 bases between the two ends. Germline assignment: CDR1 SGHKS and CDR2 YYEKEE (reference sequence). As DNA, the CDR3 is TGTGCCAGCAGCCAACCCCAGGGGTTCATCCTCTACGAGCAGTACTTC. Translated, it gives CASSQPQGFILYEQYF.

The chain links TRBV10-3 to TRBJ1-6; a possible D gene is TRBD1 (5 bases). The CDR3 runs to 16 residues. Germline CDR1 is ENHRY and CDR2 is SYGVKD. V gave up 10 bases and J gave up 0 bases, with 16 bases separating them. In DNA, the CDR3 is TGTGCCACCTGGAGGGGAGAAGCCTCCTATAATTCACCCCTCCACTTT. Translation: CATWRGEASYNSPLHF.

The chain employs TRBV20-1 and TRBJ1-2, with unresolved D. In germline, CDR1 is DFQATT, CDR2 SNEGSKA (reference sequence). The CDR3 loop spans 11 amino acids. Trimming pared 5 bases from V and 4 bases from J, leaving 8 bases between. The CDR3 DNA is TGCAGTGCTCCGGTCCGCTATGGCTACACCTTC. Encoded protein: CSAPVRYGYTF.

This clone was observed a handful of times. V gene TRBV15 combines with J gene TRBJ1-2, with 7 bases that match TRBD1. Germline CDR1 is LNHNV and CDR2 is YYDKDF (reference sequence). This CDR3 comprises 17 residues. Trimming took 5 bases from V and 1 from J; bases not matched to a gene: 13. DNA for the CDR3: TGTGCCACCAGCGGGGGCCAGGGGGGATTAGTTAACTATGGCTACACCTTC. Residues: CATSGGQGGLVNYGYTF.

The chain joins TRBV7-9 to TRBJ2-1; D is unclear. Trimming took 1 base from V and 8 from J, leaving 0 bases between them. The CDR3 has 10 residues. Germline V lookup: CDR1 SEHNR, CDR2 FQNEAQ (reference sequence). CDR3 DNA sequence: TGTGCCAGCAGCTTAGATGAGCAGTTCTTC. Amino acid sequence: CASSLDEQFF. The variable domain in full, with the rest retrieved from reference TRBV7-9 and TRBJ2-1, is DTGVSQNPRHKITKRGQNVTFRCDPISEHNRLYWYRQTLGQGPEFLTYFQNEAQLEKSRLLSDRFSAERPKGSFSTLEIQRTEQGDSAMYLCASSLDEQFFGPGTRLTVL.

This clone is deemed medium-sized (0.01 to 0.1%). The CDR3: CASRTARGTEAFF. The CDR3 DNA reads as TGTGCCAGCAGAACGGCCCGGGGGACTGAAGCTTTCTTT. The chain is built from TRBV27 and TRBJ1-1, with D tentatively TRBD1 (5 bases). From germline, CDR1 is MNHEY and CDR2 SMNVEV (reference sequence). V was shortened by 6 bases and J by 5 bases, with 13 bases between the two germline ends. This CDR3 region has 13 residues.

This clone has more than one count but fewer than ten. The chain couples TRBV18 to TRBJ1-5; no reliable D call. The CDR3 is 15 amino acids. Per the germline V gene, CDR1 is KGHSH and CDR2 is LQKENI. Trimming stripped 2 bases from V and 7 bases from J, with 15 bases between. This CDR3 is CASSPASGRRQPQHF. DNA of the CDR3: TGTGCCAGCTCACCAGCTTCAGGTCGCCGGCAGCCCCAGCATTTT.

This sequence joins TRBV29-1 and TRBJ2-5; D possibly corresponds to TRBD2 (5 bases). CDR3 length equals 10 residues. Germline CDR1 reads SQVTM; CDR2 reads ANQGSEA. V lost 4 bases and J 5 bases, leaving 5 bases between the germline ends. The CDR3 nucleotides read TGCAGCGTTGGAGGGGAGACCCAGTACTTC. It is translated as CSVGGETQYF. Drawing the rest from reference TRBV29-1 and TRBJ2-5, the complete variable domain is SAVISQKPSRDICQRGTSLTIQCQVDSQVTMMFWYRQQPGQSLTLIATANQGSEATYESGFVIDKFPISRPNLTFSTLTVSNMSPEDSSIYLCSVGGETQYFGPGTRLLVL.

This clone is deemed medium-sized. The gene calls are TRBV11-2 and TRBJ2-2; D is unresolved. Germline values: CDR1 SGHAT, CDR2 FQNNGV. The V gene lost 2 bases and the J gene lost 5 bases, with 12 bases spanning the gap. The CDR3 contains 15 residues. As DNA, the CDR3 is TGTGCCAGCAGCTTACTTGGGCCAGAGACCGGGGAGCTGTTTTTT. Its translation: CASSLLGPETGELFF.

This clone was detected only a few times. V is TRBV2 and J is TRBJ1-6, with a tentative D call TRBD1 (6 bases). The CDR3 runs 13 residues. Trimming shortened V by 8 bases and J by 9 bases, and 14 bases separated the two germline ends. Germline V CDR1 and CDR2: SNHLY, FYNNEI. The CDR3 DNA sequence: TGTGCCAGCTGGTTACAGGGCGGTTCACCCCTCCACTTT. The encoded protein is CASWLQGGSPLHF. The entire variable domain, with the rest obtained from reference TRBV2 and TRBJ1-6, is as follows: EPEVTQTPSHQVTQMGQEVILRCVPISNHLYFYWYRQILGQKVEFLVSFYNNEISEKSEIFDDQFSVERPDGSNFTLKIRSTKLEDSAMYFCASWLQGGSPLHFGNGTRLTVT.

The chain joins TRBV29-1 to TRBJ1-4, with D possibly TRBD1 on 5 matching bases. Trimming stripped 3 bases from V and 6 bases from J, with 8 bases between. Germline V gene sequence: CDR1 SQVTM, CDR2 ANQGSEA. This CDR3 contains 12 residues. In DNA form, the CDR3 reads TGCAGCGTTGACTGGGGGGATGAAAAACTGTTTTTT. It yields the protein CSVDWGDEKLFF.

This clone occurred a few times. Here the CDR3 reads CASSLWGRETQYF. The CDR3 DNA reads TGCGCCAGCAGCTTGTGGGGGCGGGAGACCCAGTACTTC. The chain joins TRBV5-1 to TRBJ2-5; tentative D call: TRBD1 (6 bases). Trimming left V 1 base short and J 5 bases short, with 9 bases between. The germline CDR1 and CDR2 sequences are SGHRS and YFSETQ. CDR3 length: 13 amino acids. Looking up the rest from reference TRBV5-1 and TRBJ2-5 gives the full variable domain: KAGVTQTPRYLIKTRGQQVTLSCSPISGHRSVSWYQQTPGQGLQFLFEYFSETQRNKGNFPGRFSGRQFSNSRSEMNVSTLELGDSALYLCASSLWGRETQYFGPGTRLLVL.

V usage is TRBV2 and J usage is TRBJ1-5; D unclear. The CDR3 sequence is 15 residues long. Germline V gene sequence: CDR1 SNHLY, CDR2 FYNNEI. Trimming cost V 4 bases and J 0 bases, with 10 bases left between them. The CDR3 spells CASSASGYSNQPQHF. The DNA of the CDR3 is TGTGCCAGCAGTGCCTCCGGCTATAGCAATCAGCCCCAGCATTTT.

CDR3: CASSLGQGGIQYF. CDR3 nucleotides: TGTGCCAGCAGCTTAGGACAGGGCGGCATTCAGTACTTC. The chain joins TRBV5-4 to TRBJ2-4; 8 positions match TRBD1. Unmatched junction bases numbered 4, after V lost 2 bases and J lost 9 bases. CDR3 length: 13 amino acids. CDR1 and CDR2 from the germline V gene are SGHNT and YYREEE (reference sequence).

The chain employs TRBV27 and TRBJ1-2, with no clear D. The length of the CDR3 is 13 residues. Trimming pared 10 bases from V and 4 bases from J, leaving 16 bases between. Germline values: CDR1 MNHEY, CDR2 SMNVEV (reference sequence). CDR3 sequence: CATEGGYPYGYTF. The CDR3 nucleotides read TGTGCCACTGAGGGAGGTTATCCCTATGGCTACACCTTC.

The chain carries TRBV7-9 and TRBJ1-3; no clear D gene. The V gene's germline CDR1 is SEHNR and CDR2 FQNEAQ (reference sequence). The CDR3 is 14 amino acids. Trimming took 1 base from V and 4 from J, leaving 8 bases between them. The CDR3 spells CASSLERSGNTIYF. The CDR3 region has the DNA TGTGCCAGCAGCTTAGAGCGATCAGGAAACACCATATATTTT.

The V gene is TRBV5-4, the J gene TRBJ1-6; D gene uncertain. Germline V CDR1 and CDR2: SGHNT, YYREEE (reference sequence). The CDR3 is 12 residues long. Trimming removed 5 bases from V and 12 bases from J, with 12 bases in between. CDR3 bases: TGTGCCAGCAGTCTGGATGAGGGACCCCTCCACTTT. It yields the protein CASSLDEGPLHF.

This clone was picked up many times. This chain uses TRBV5-1 with TRBJ2-3; TRBD1 matches at 8 bases. Germline V CDR1 and CDR2: SGHRS, YFSETQ. This CDR3 has 15 residues. The junction had 5 bases not matched to a gene; V was cut back by 3 bases and J by 2 bases. CDR3 DNA sequence: TGCGCCAGCAGCTACCGGGACAGGCTCACAGATACGCAGTATTTT. Translation: CASSYRDRLTDTQYF.

This clone came up once. The chain uses TRBV29-1 and TRBJ1-3; 9 positions agree with TRBD1. The germline V gene encodes CDR1 SQVTM and CDR2 ANQGSEA. The CDR3 is 16 residues long. V gave up 4 bases and J gave up 0 bases; unmatched junction bases: 7. In nucleotides, the CDR3 is TGCAGCGTTGTTACCGGGACAGGGCCCTCTGGAAACACCATATATTTT. Translated, it gives CSVVTGTGPSGNTIYF. Full variable domain (rest looked up from reference TRBV29-1 and TRBJ1-3): SAVISQKPSRDICQRGTSLTIQCQVDSQVTMMFWYRQQPGQSLTLIATANQGSEATYESGFVIDKFPISRPNLTFSTLTVSNMSPEDSSIYLCSVVTGTGPSGNTIYFGEGSWLTVV.